Each of the 9 T cell receptor beta chains below was sequenced from the same sample in a study of cytomegalovirus exposure and HLA in healthy donors. Both 60 Vbeta primers and 13 Jbeta primers went into the PCR. Profiling relied on immunoSEQ multiplex PCR, and the TCRdb table lists in-frame clones only, not all of them. The sample lists 42,000 or so clones; about 47% were seen once. Sequenced sample: PBMCs. The receptors come from a human donor in good health.

CDR3 region: CASTLRASGRIPEQFF. DNA for the CDR3: TGTGCCAGCACCCTTAGGGCTAGCGGGAGAATCCCTGAGCAGTTCTTC. The chain couples TRBV13 to TRBJ2-1; 10 bases fit TRBD2. In germline, CDR1 is PRHDT, CDR2 FYEKMQ (reference sequence). V was clipped by 7 bases and J by 9 bases; unmatched bases: 15. CDR3 size: 16 residues.

There are a few counts of this clone. The CDR3 DNA follows: TGCAGTGCCCGAACTTCAAACCAGCAGTATTTT. This translates into CSARTSNQQYF. The rearrangement uses TRBV20-1 and TRBJ2-3, with no clear D. Germline CDR1 DFQATT, CDR2 SNEGSKA (reference sequence). The CDR3 is 11 residues long. Trimming removed 6 bases at V and 11 bases at J, with 15 bases between.

In this sample, this clone turned up a few times. This chain links TRBV20-1 with TRBJ1-2, with D unclear. V lost 3 bases, J lost 5 bases, and 7 bases lay in between. From germline, CDR1 is DFQATT and CDR2 SNEGSKA (reference sequence). This CDR3 spans 11 amino acids. The chain's CDR3 is CSARGDYGYTF. The CDR3 nucleotides are TGCAGTGCTAGGGGAGATTATGGCTACACCTTC.

V is TRBV7-9 and J is TRBJ2-7, with 11 bases matching TRBD2. Losses at the gene ends were 1 base for V and 2 bases for J; bases not matched to a gene: 1. This CDR3 spans 15 amino acids. From germline, CDR1 is SEHNR and CDR2 FQNEAQ (reference sequence). This chain's CDR3 is CASSLELAGAYEQYF. The DNA of the CDR3 is TGTGCCAGCAGCTTAGAACTAGCGGGGGCCTACGAGCAGTACTTC.

This clone was seen more than once but under ten times. This sequence joins TRBV4-1 and TRBJ1-2; D perhaps matches TRBD1 (6 bases). The V and J ends lost 6 bases and 6 bases respectively, with 20 bases between them. The germline gives CDR1 MGHRA, CDR2 YSYEKL. The CDR3 loop spans 15 amino acids. CDR3 DNA: TGCGCCAGCAGTCCCGGGCCGAGGGGGGGGCATGGCTACACCTTC. Translation gives CASSPGPRGGHGYTF.

This chain uses TRBV7-9 with TRBJ1-1, with D maybe TRBD1 (5 bases). V was shortened by 4 bases and J by 6 bases, with 15 bases between the two germline ends. CDR3 length: 14 residues. In germline, CDR1 is SEHNR, CDR2 FQNEAQ (reference sequence). The CDR3 here is CASSYAGGWAEAFF. CDR3 bases: TGTGCCAGCAGCTACGCGGGGGGGTGGGCTGAAGCTTTCTTT.

This clone occurred a few times. V and J are TRBV7-8 and TRBJ2-1, with TRBD2 matching 10 bases. This CDR3 region has 15 residues. The ends lost 5 bases at V and 6 bases at J; junction bases unmatched: 7. Germline loops: CDR1 SGHVS, CDR2 FQNEAQ. The DNA for the CDR3 is TGTGCCAGCAGCCTCCTAGCGGGAGAAGGCAATGAGCAGTTCTTC. This gives the protein CASSLLAGEGNEQFF.

V usage is TRBV4-3 and J usage is TRBJ1-2; 11 bases agree with TRBD1. V trimming: 4 bases; J trimming: 1 base; junction bases outside the gene matches: 2. Germline V lookup: CDR1 LGHNA, CDR2 YSLEER. The CDR3 contains 15 residues. In DNA form, the CDR3 reads TGCGCCAGCAGCCTGGGACAGGGGGTTAACTATGGCTACACCTTC. It is translated as CASSLGQGVNYGYTF.

This clone appeared once. This rearrangement joins TRBV7-9 to TRBJ2-7; 9 nucleotides align to TRBD1. Germline CDR1 and CDR2: SEHNR and FQNEAQ (reference sequence). CDR3 length: 16 amino acids. Trimming removed 4 bases from V and 3 bases from J; junction bases left unmatched: 10. CDR3 loop: CASSYPSRDRVYEQYF. The CDR3 DNA follows: TGTGCCAGCAGCTACCCTTCCCGGGACAGGGTCTACGAGCAGTACTTC.